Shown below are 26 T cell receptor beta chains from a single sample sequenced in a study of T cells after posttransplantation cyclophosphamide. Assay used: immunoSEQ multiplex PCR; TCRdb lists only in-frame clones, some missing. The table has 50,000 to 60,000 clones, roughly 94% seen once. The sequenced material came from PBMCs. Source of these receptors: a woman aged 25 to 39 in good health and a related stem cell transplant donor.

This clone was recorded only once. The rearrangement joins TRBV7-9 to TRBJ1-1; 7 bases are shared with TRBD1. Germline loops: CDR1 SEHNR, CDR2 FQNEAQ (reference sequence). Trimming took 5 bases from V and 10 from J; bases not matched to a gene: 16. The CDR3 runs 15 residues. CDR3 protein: CASSPAARQGKGAFF. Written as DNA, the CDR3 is TGTGCCAGCAGCCCGGCCGCCCGACAGGGAAAAGGAGCTTTCTTT.

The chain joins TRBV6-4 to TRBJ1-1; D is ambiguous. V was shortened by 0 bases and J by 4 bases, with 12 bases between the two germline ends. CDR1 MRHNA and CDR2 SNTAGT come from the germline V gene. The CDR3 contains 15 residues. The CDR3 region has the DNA TGTGCCAGCAGTGACTCAGAGGGCTCGACCACTGAAGCTTTCTTT. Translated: CASSDSEGSTTEAFF.

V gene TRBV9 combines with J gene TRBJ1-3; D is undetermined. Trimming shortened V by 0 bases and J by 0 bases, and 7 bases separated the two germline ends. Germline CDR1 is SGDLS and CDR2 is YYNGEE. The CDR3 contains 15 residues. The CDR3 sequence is CASSVGQSSGNTIYF. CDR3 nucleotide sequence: TGTGCCAGCAGCGTAGGGCAGTCCTCTGGAAACACCATATATTTT.

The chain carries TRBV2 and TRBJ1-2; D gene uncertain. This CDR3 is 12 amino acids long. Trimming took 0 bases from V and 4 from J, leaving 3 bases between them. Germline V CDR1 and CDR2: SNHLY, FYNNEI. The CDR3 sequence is CASSEARYGYTF. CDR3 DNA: TGTGCCAGCAGTGAAGCGCGCTATGGCTACACCTTC.

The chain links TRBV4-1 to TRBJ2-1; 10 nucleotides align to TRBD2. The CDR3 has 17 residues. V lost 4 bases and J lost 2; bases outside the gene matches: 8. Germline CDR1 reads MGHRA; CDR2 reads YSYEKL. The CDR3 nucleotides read TGCGCCAGCAGCCTTAGAAGCGGGGGGGCCCCCTACAATGAGCAGTTCTTC. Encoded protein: CASSLRSGGAPYNEQFF.

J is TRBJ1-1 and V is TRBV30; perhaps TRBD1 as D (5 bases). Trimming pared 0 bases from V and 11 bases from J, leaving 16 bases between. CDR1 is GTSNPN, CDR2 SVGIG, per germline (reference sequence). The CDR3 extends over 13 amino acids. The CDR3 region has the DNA TGTGCCTGGAGTGTTGGGGCCGGACGTTATGCTTTCTTT. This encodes CAWSVGAGRYAFF. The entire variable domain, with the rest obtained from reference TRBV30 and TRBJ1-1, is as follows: SQTIHQWPATLVQPVGSPLSLECTVEGTSNPNLYWYRQAAGRGLQLLFYSVGIGQISSEVPQNLSASRPQDRQFILSSKKLLLSDSGFYLCAWSVGAGRYAFFGQGTRLTVV.

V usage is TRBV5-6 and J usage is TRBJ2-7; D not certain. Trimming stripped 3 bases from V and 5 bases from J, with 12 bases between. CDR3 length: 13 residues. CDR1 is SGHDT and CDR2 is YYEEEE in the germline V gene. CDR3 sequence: CASSSIPTHEQYF. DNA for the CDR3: TGTGCCAGCAGCTCTATCCCCACCCACGAGCAGTACTTC. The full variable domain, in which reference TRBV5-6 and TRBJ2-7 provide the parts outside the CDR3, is DAGVTQSPTHLIKTRGQQVTLRCSPKSGHDTVSWYQQALGQGPQFIFQYYEEEERQRGNFPDRFSGHQFPNYSSELNVNALLLGDSALYLCASSSIPTHEQYFGPGTRLTVT.

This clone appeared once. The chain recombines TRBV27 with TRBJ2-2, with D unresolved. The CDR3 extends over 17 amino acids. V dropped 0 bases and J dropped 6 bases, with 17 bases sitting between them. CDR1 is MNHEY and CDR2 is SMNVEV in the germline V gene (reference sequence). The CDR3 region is CASSLSLEQRLPGELFF. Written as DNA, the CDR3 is TGTGCCAGCAGTTTATCGCTCGAGCAACGGTTGCCCGGGGAGCTGTTTTTT.

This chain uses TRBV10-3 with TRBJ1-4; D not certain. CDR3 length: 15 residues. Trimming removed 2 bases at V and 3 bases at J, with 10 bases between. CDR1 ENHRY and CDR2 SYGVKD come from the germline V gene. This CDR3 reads CAISEDIEPNEKLFF. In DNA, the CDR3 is TGTGCCATCAGTGAGGATATAGAACCTAATGAAAAACTGTTTTTT.

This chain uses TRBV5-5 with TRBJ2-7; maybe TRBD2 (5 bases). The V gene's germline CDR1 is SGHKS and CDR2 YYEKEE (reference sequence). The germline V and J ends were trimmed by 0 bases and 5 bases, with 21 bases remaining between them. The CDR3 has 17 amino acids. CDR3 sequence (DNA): TGTGCCAGCAGCTTGGCCCCCGCGGGTAGGTCCGGGGACGAGCAGTACTTC. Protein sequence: CASSLAPAGRSGDEQYF.

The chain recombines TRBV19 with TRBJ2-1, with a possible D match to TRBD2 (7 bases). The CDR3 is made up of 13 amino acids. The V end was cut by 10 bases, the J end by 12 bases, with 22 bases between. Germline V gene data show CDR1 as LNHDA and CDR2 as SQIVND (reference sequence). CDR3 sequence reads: CATKGPFAGAQFF. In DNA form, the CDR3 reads TGTGCCACGAAGGGCCCGTTTGCGGGGGCGCAGTTCTTC.

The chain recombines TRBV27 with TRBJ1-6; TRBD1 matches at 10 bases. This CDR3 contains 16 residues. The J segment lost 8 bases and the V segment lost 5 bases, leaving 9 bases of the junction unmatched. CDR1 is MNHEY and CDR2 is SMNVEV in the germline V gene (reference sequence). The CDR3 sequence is CASSEDRGFGDSPLHF. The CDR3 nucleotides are TGTGCCAGCAGTGAGGACAGGGGGTTTGGTGATTCACCCCTCCACTTT.

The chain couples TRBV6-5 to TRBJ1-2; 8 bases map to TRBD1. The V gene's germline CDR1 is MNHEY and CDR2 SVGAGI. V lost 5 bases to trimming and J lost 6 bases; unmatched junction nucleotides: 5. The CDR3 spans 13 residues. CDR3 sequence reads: CASSVTGVHGYTF. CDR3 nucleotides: TGTGCCAGCAGTGTGACAGGGGTCCATGGCTACACCTTC.

The CDR3 region has the DNA TGCGCCAGCAGCCGGGGGCCAGGGGCTGTAAACACTGAAGCTTTCTTT. It yields the protein CASSRGPGAVNTEAFF. The chain combines TRBV4-3 with TRBJ1-1, with D possibly matching TRBD1 (6 bases). This CDR3 has 16 amino acids. V gave up 4 bases and J gave up 2 bases, with 17 bases separating them. Germline CDR1 LGHNA, CDR2 YSLEER.

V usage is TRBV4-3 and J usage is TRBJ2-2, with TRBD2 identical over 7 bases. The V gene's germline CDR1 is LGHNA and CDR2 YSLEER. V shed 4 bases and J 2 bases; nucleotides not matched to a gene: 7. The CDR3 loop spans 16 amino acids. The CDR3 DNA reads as TGCGCCAGCAGCCCCCTCCCGGGGGGAAACACCGGGGAGCTGTTTTTT. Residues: CASSPLPGGNTGELFF.

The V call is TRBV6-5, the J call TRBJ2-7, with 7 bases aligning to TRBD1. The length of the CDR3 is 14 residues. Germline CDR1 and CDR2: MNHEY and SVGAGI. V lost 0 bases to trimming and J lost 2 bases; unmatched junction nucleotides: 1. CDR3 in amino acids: CASSYSDRAYEQYF. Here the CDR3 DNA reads TGTGCCAGCAGTTACTCCGACAGGGCCTACGAGCAGTACTTC.

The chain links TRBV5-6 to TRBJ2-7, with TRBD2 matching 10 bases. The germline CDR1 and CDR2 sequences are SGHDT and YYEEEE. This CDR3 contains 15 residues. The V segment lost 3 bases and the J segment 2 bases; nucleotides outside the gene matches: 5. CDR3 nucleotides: TGTGCCAGCAGCTCCCGACTAGCGGGCACCTACGAGCAGTACTTC. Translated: CASSSRLAGTYEQYF.

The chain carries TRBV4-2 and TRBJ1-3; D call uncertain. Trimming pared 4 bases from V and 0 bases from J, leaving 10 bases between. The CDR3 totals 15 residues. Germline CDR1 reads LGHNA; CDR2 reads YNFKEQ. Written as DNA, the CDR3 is TGTGCCAGCAGCCCCCGGGAAAGCTCTGGAAACACCATATATTTT. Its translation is CASSPRESSGNTIYF.

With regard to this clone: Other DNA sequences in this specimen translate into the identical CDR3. CDR3 amino acids: CASSQPQRRQHSYEQYF. CDR3 DNA sequence: TGCGCCAGCAGCCAACCCCAGAGGAGGCAACACTCCTACGAGCAGTACTTC. The rearrangement links TRBV4-1 to TRBJ2-7; tentatively, D is TRBD2 (5 bases). CDR1 MGHRA and CDR2 YSYEKL come from the germline V gene. V was pared by 2 bases and J by 0 bases, with 17 bases between. The CDR3 loop spans 17 amino acids.

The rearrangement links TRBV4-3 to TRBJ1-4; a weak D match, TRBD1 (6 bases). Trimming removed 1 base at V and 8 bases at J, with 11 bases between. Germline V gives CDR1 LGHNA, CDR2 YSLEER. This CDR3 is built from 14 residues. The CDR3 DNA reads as TGCGCCAGCAGCCAAGTCAGGGGACGGGAAAAACTGTTTTTT. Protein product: CASSQVRGREKLFF.

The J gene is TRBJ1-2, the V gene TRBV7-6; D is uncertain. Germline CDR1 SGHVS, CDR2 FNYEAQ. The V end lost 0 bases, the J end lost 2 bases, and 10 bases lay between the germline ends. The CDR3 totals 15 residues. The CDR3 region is CASSLAAGLNYGYTF. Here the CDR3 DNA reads TGTGCCAGCAGCTTAGCGGCAGGCCTAAACTATGGCTACACCTTC.

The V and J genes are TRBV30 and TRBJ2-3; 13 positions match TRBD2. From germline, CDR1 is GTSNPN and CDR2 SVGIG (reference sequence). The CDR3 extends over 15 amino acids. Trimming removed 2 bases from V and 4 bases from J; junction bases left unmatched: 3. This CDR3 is CAWSWTSGSSDTQYF. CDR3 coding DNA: TGTGCCTGGAGTTGGACTAGCGGGAGCTCAGATACGCAGTATTTT.

CDR3 DNA: TGCGCCAGCAGCGTACAGGGAAGGAACACTGAAGCTTTCTTT. Protein product: CASSVQGRNTEAFF. J is TRBJ1-1 and V is TRBV4-3; possibly TRBD1 for D (6 bases). The CDR3 has 14 residues. The V end was cut by 5 bases, the J end by 1 base, with 11 bases between. Germline CDR1 is LGHNA and CDR2 is YSLEER.

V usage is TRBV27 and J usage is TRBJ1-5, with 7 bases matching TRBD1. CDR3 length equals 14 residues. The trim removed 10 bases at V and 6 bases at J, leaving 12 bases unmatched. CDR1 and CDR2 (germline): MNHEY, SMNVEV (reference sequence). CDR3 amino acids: CATAGEGAFQPQHF. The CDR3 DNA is TGTGCCACGGCAGGCGAGGGGGCCTTTCAGCCCCAGCATTTT.

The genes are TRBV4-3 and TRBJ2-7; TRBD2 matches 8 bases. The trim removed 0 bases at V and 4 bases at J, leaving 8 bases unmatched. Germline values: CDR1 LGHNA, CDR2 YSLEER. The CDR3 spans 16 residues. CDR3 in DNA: TGCGCCAGCAGCCAAGATCAGGGACTAGATATATACGAGCAGTACTTC. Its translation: CASSQDQGLDIYEQYF.

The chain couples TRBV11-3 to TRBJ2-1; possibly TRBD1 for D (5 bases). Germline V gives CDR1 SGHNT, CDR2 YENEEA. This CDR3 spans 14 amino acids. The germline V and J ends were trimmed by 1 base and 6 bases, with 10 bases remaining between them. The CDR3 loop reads CASSLGPGINEQFF. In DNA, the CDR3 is TGTGCCAGCAGCTTAGGACCAGGGATCAATGAGCAGTTCTTC.